This T cell receptor (beta chain) was observed in a study of T cells expressing NK-cell markers. About the research overall: The TCR beta repertoires originated in sorted CD3+CD56+NKG2C+, CD3+CD56+NKG2C- and CD3+CD56-NKG2C+ T cells. With respect to HCMV, most of the eight sequenced donors were seropositive, and one was seronegative. Study-wide findings and caveats: Roughly 6 donors showed dominant NKG2C+ clonotypes comprising roughly 1.0-7.0% of their CD8+ T cells.

TCRdb reprocessed the 5' RACE reads, keeping one entry per CDR3 protein, no DNA. The listing records about 170,000 distinct CDR3 sequences. Note on this clonotype: Its specificity is not known.

Germline V lookup: CDR1 MGHRA, CDR2 YSYEKL. The CDR3 consists of 15 residues. The sequenced material came from blood T cells: a sorted CD56 or NKG2C T cell subset, CD4+ or CD8+ T cells, or bulk PBMC T cells (not recorded which). The origin of this receptor is a man aged 18 to 69 in good health. The gene calls are TRBV4-1 and TRBJ2-5; the D call from TCRdb, TRBD1, cannot be confirmed without DNA. Here the CDR3 reads CASSPGTTYQETQYF.